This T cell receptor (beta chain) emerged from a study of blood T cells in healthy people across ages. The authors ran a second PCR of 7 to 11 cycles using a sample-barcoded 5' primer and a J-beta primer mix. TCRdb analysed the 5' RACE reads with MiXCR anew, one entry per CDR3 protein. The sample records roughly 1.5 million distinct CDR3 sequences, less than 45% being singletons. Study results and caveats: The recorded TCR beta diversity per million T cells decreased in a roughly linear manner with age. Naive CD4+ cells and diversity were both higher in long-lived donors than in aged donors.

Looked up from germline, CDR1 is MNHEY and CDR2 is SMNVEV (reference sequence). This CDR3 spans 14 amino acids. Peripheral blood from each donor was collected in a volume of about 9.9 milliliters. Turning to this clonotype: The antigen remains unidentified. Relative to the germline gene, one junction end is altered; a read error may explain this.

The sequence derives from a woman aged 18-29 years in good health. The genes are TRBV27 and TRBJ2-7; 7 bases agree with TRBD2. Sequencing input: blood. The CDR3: CAGSWGGVVYEQYF. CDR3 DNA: TGTGCCGGCAGTTGGGGGGGGGTTGTCTACGAGCAGTACTTC.